This record concerns one TCR beta chain sequence. Its specificity is unknown. The entry originates in a study of T cell responses to AZD1222 COVID-19 vaccine. Notes on the study in general: Unmutated regions of variants are reportedly targeted by nearly half of spike-specific TCRs.

The germline gives CDR1 MNHEY, CDR2 SVGAGI. Unmatched junction bases numbered 10, after V lost 6 bases and J lost 5 bases. The length of the CDR3 is 15 residues. TCRdb keeps only in-frame clones here, not all; method: immunoSEQ multiplex PCR. Of tens of thousands of clones in the sample, approximately 83% were seen once. This specimen consisted of peripheral blood, obtained 28 days after the second AZD1222 dose. This chain connects TRBV6-5 to TRBJ1-1; 9 bases fit TRBD1. The receptor comes from an adult who received the AZD1222 COVID-19 vaccine. Here the CDR3 reads CASSRQGGTGTEAFF. The CDR3 DNA sequence: TGTGCCAGCAGCAGACAGGGGGGGACTGGGACTGAAGCTTTCTTT.